The 20 T cell receptor beta chains reported below all come from one sample, sequenced in a study of blood T cell repertoires in COVID-19. Here immunoSEQ multiplex PCR was the method, and the copy in TCRdb shows in-frame clones only, minus some. The sample has 150,000 or so clones, approximately 80% seen once; the top ten hold approximately 12%. The sample comprised PBMCs or T cells enriched from blood (not recorded which). These receptors all stem from a man over 45 who had recovered from COVID-19.

The chain couples TRBV19 to TRBJ1-2, with 8 bases that match TRBD1. The V gene end was trimmed by 5 bases and the J gene end by 4 bases; junction bases not matched to a gene: 6. CDR3 length: 14 amino acids. From germline, CDR1 is LNHDA and CDR2 SQIVND (reference sequence). The CDR3: CASSPTGVFYGYTF. CDR3 DNA: TGTGCCAGTAGTCCGACAGGGGTTTTCTATGGCTACACCTTC.

V is TRBV7-9 and J is TRBJ1-5; 7 bases are a match to TRBD1. In germline, CDR1 is SEHNR, CDR2 FQNEAQ (reference sequence). Unmatched junction bases numbered 6, after V lost 5 bases and J lost 2 bases. This CDR3 has 15 residues. As DNA, the CDR3 is TGTGCCAGCAGCCCAACCGGGACAGGCAATCAGCCCCAGCATTTT. Amino acid sequence: CASSPTGTGNQPQHF. Complete variable domain (other parts from reference TRBV7-9 and TRBJ1-5): DTGVSQNPRHKITKRGQNVTFRCDPISEHNRLYWYRQTLGQGPEFLTYFQNEAQLEKSRLLSDRFSAERPKGSFSTLEIQRTEQGDSAMYLCASSPTGTGNQPQHFGDGTRLSIL.

The rearrangement links TRBV27 to TRBJ1-1; 9 nucleotides match TRBD1. The CDR3 is 20 residues long. Germline CDR1 MNHEY, CDR2 SMNVEV (reference sequence). V shed 8 bases and J 4 bases; nucleotides not matched to a gene: 26. The CDR3 loop reads CASSPRSFRTGVDRGTEAFF. The CDR3 coding sequence is TGTGCCAGCTCCCCCCGGTCGTTTCGGACAGGGGTAGATCGTGGCACTGAAGCTTTCTTT.

This clone was seen just once. This rearrangement joins TRBV4-2 to TRBJ2-7; no reliable D call. This CDR3 region has 14 residues. With 0 bases removed from V and 2 bases from J, the gap between germline ends came to 8 bases. The germline V gene encodes CDR1 LGHNA and CDR2 YNFKEQ. CDR3 amino acids: CASSQETVAYEQYF. The CDR3 DNA is TGTGCCAGCAGCCAAGAGACTGTAGCCTACGAGCAGTACTTC.

The chain uses TRBV5-1 and TRBJ1-2; maybe TRBD1 (5 bases). Germline V gene data show CDR1 as SGHRS and CDR2 as YFSETQ. Trimming took off 4 bases at V and 8 bases at J, with 12 bases between the two ends. The CDR3 length is 12 residues. CDR3 in amino acids: CASSPRGEGYTF. The CDR3 DNA is TGCGCCAGCAGCCCCCGGGGGGAGGGCTACACCTTC.

Turning to this clone: This sample also contains other DNA sequences that code for the same CDR3. CDR3 residues: CASRRQGSYEQYF. The CDR3 DNA follows: TGTGCCAGCAGGAGGCAGGGGAGCTACGAGCAGTACTTC. The genes are TRBV27 and TRBJ2-7; the D gene is possibly TRBD1 (6 bases). This CDR3 has 13 residues. The V gene's germline CDR1 is MNHEY and CDR2 SMNVEV (reference sequence). V lost 6 bases and J lost 3, with 12 bases in between.

This chain links TRBV4-2 with TRBJ1-1; 11 nucleotides agree with TRBD1. With V trimmed by 4 bases and J by 6 bases, 7 bases remained unmatched. Germline CDR1 LGHNA, CDR2 YNFKEQ. The CDR3 is 15 amino acids. CDR3 nucleotide sequence: TGTGCCAGCAGCCGAGGACAGGGGGCTAACGCTGAAGCTTTCTTT. Its protein is CASSRGQGANAEAFF.

This rearrangement joins TRBV7-8 to TRBJ1-2, with D unclear. Germline V gene lookup returns CDR1 SGHVS and CDR2 FQNEAQ. This CDR3 is built from 13 residues. V was cut by 6 bases and J by 8 bases, with 16 bases left in between. CDR3 DNA: TGTGCCAGCAGGCCCGGGGAGAAGGGCGGCTACACCTTC. Protein: CASRPGEKGGYTF.

The chain carries TRBV7-8 and TRBJ1-5; D gene uncertain. V was cut by 2 bases and J by 0 bases, with 8 bases left in between. Germline CDR1 and CDR2: SGHVS and FQNEAQ. The CDR3 spans 15 residues. The CDR3 nucleotides are TGTGCCAGCAGCTTATATAGATATAGCAATCAGCCCCAGCATTTT. Translating it yields CASSLYRYSNQPQHF.

CDR3 coding DNA: TGTGCCAGCAGAAACGGACAGGGGGGCACAGATACGCAGTATTTT. It specifies CASRNGQGGTDTQYF. V and J are TRBV6-5 and TRBJ2-3, with TRBD1 matching 10 bases. The germline gives CDR1 MNHEY, CDR2 SVGAGI. CDR3 length: 15 amino acids. Losses at the gene ends were 6 bases for V and 1 base for J; bases not matched to a gene: 4.

The chain employs TRBV3-1 (or the pseudogene TRBV3-2) and TRBJ1-2; D not certain. There are 14 residues in the CDR3. V was pared by 4 bases and J by 8 bases, with 17 bases between. CDR1 and CDR2 from the germline V gene are LGHDT and YNNKEL (reference sequence). The CDR3 loop is CASSRRGIRGGYTF. As DNA, the CDR3 is TGTGCCAGCAGCCGCCGCGGGATTCGAGGGGGCTACACCTTC.

In this sample, this clone turned up a few times. The chain links TRBV10-2 to TRBJ2-2; 9 positions agree with TRBD2. Trimming at V came to 7 bases and at J to 3 bases, leaving 6 bases not matched to a gene. This CDR3 contains 15 residues. CDR1 is WSHSY and CDR2 is SAAADI in the germline V gene. In DNA form, the CDR3 reads TGCGCCAGCATGGGGGCTAGCGGGGACACCGGGGAGCTGTTTTTT. Protein sequence: CASMGASGDTGELFF.

A few counts support this clone. The CDR3 protein is CASSTGSTEAFF. CDR3 sequence (DNA): TGCGCCAGCAGTACAGGGTCCACTGAAGCTTTCTTT. The chain couples TRBV5-1 to TRBJ1-1, with D perhaps matching TRBD1 (6 bases). There are 12 residues in the CDR3. The V end lost 5 bases, the J end lost 4 bases, and 9 bases lay between the germline ends. Germline V lookup: CDR1 SGHRS, CDR2 YFSETQ.

This clone was detected only once. The V and J genes are TRBV6-5 and TRBJ1-4; D is unresolved. V was shortened by 10 bases and J by 5 bases, with 14 bases between the two germline ends. Germline CDR1 and CDR2: MNHEY and SVGAGI. There are 13 residues in the CDR3. This CDR3 is CATMRALNEKLFF. The CDR3 coding sequence is TGTGCCACGATGCGGGCCTTAAATGAAAAACTGTTTTTT.

This sequence joins TRBV2 and TRBJ1-5; possible D gene TRBD1, 5 bases. This CDR3 spans 16 amino acids. Germline V gene sequence: CDR1 SNHLY, CDR2 FYNNEI. Trimming pared 6 bases from V and 0 bases from J, leaving 15 bases between. CDR3 in DNA: TGTGCCAGCAGCCTAACAGGTACCCATAGCAATCAGCCCCAGCATTTT. As protein: CASSLTGTHSNQPQHF.

The genes are TRBV5-1 and TRBJ2-7, with 9 bases identical to TRBD1. The length of the CDR3 is 14 residues. The junction had 3 bases not matched to a gene; V was cut back by 4 bases and J by 1 base. Germline CDR1 SGHRS, CDR2 YFSETQ. In nucleotides, the CDR3 is TGCGCCAGCAGCGTAGGGACAGGGTCCTACGAGCAGTACTTC. It codes for CASSVGTGSYEQYF.

This clone was counted a few times. The DNA for the CDR3 is TGTGCCAGCAGCGTAGAAGGGGCCTCTAATCAGCCCCAGCATTTT. Amino acids: CASSVEGASNQPQHF. The chain employs TRBV9 and TRBJ1-5, with a possible D match to TRBD1 (5 bases). The CDR3 spans 15 residues. Trimming shortened V by 0 bases and J by 4 bases, and 11 bases separated the two germline ends. Germline CDR1 reads SGDLS; CDR2 reads YYNGEE.

This rearrangement joins TRBV25-1 to TRBJ2-3; 8 bases fit TRBD2. Trimming took 0 bases from V and 0 from J; bases not matched to a gene: 8. The CDR3 length is 18 residues. CDR1 is MGHDK, CDR2 SYGVNS, per germline. CDR3 in DNA: TGTGCCAGCAGTGAATATCCTGTCGGGGGGGGGAGCACAGATACGCAGTATTTT. Protein product: CASSEYPVGGGSTDTQYF.

This chain joins TRBV27 and TRBJ2-5; perhaps TRBD1 as D (6 bases). The germline V and J ends were trimmed by 7 bases and 1 base, with 19 bases remaining between them. The germline V gene has CDR1 MNHEY and CDR2 SMNVEV (reference sequence). This CDR3 region has 16 residues. The CDR3 protein is CASTLTGGGTQETQYF. The CDR3 DNA reads as TGTGCCAGCACCTTGACAGGTGGGGGAACCCAAGAGACCCAGTACTTC.

V gene TRBV7-3 combines with J gene TRBJ1-2; 8 nucleotides agree with TRBD1. V shed 5 bases and J 7 bases; nucleotides not matched to a gene: 6. This CDR3 region has 13 residues. The germline V gene encodes CDR1 SGHTA and CDR2 FQGTGA. Written as DNA, the CDR3 is TGTGCCAGCAGCCCCACAGGGGGAAGTGGCTACACCTTC. Protein sequence: CASSPTGGSGYTF.